This T cell receptor beta chain came from a study of cytomegalovirus exposure and HLA in healthy donors. General study results and limits: A later analysis reportedly identified an Asian-associated ancestry cluster as carrying fewer N-insertions than the 666-donor mean. Cytomegalovirus-associated TCR beta chains were listed, numbering 150 to 200. More clonal expansion characterized HLA-associated TCR beta chains than equally common others in a later analysis. Earlier results showed most TCR beta V segments being productive about 87% or about 30% of the time.

Comments on this clone: The antigen is undetermined.

The length of the CDR3 is 13 residues. Germline CDR1 and CDR2: SEHNR and FQNEAQ (reference sequence). Trimming stripped 3 bases from V and 1 base from J, with 6 bases between. The PCR made use of 60 Vbeta and 13 Jbeta primers. Data came from immunoSEQ multiplex PCR; TCRdb stores just in-frame clones and leaves some out. This sample has some 99,000 clones, with 65% to 90% found just once. The sample was PBMCs. This receptor was identified in a woman aged 25 to 39 in good health and CMV-seronegative. The chain joins TRBV7-9 to TRBJ1-1; D is unresolved. This CDR3 is CASSFSGNTEAFF. CDR3 nucleotide sequence: TGTGCCAGCAGCTTCTCAGGGAACACTGAAGCTTTCTTT.